One sample yielded the 3 T cell receptor beta chains listed below, sequenced in a study of T cell responses to AZD1222 COVID-19 vaccine. Clones were read by immunoSEQ multiplex PCR, and TCRdb kept only the in-frame ones, dropping some. The sample includes some 110,000 clones, roughly 90% of them seen just once. The sample here was peripheral blood, taken on day 0 of AZD1222 vaccination. The receptors derive from an adult in good health.

J is TRBJ1-6 and V is TRBV20-1; D not certain. Germline CDR1 and CDR2: DFQATT and SNEGSKA (reference sequence). The CDR3 consists of 11 residues. V lost 6 bases and J 7 bases, leaving 7 bases between the germline ends. Here the CDR3 DNA reads TGCAGTGCGTCGAGAAATTCACCCCTCCACTTT. It codes for CSASRNSPLHF.

The chain joins TRBV5-4 to TRBJ1-2; possibly TRBD1 for D (6 bases). Germline values: CDR1 SGHNT, CDR2 YYREEE (reference sequence). The CDR3 has 14 residues. V dropped 0 bases and J dropped 4 bases, with 10 bases sitting between them. In nucleotides, the CDR3 is TGTGCCAGCAGCTTGGGGACAGCCTCCTATGGCTACACCTTC. It is translated as CASSLGTASYGYTF.

The V and J genes are TRBV28 and TRBJ1-1; the D is unclear. V lost 5 bases to trimming and J lost 5 bases, with 12 bases between them. There are 13 residues in the CDR3. Germline loops: CDR1 MDHEN, CDR2 SYDVKM. The CDR3 loop reads CASSALPVTEAFF. The DNA for the CDR3 is TGTGCCAGCAGTGCCCTTCCGGTGACTGAAGCTTTCTTT.